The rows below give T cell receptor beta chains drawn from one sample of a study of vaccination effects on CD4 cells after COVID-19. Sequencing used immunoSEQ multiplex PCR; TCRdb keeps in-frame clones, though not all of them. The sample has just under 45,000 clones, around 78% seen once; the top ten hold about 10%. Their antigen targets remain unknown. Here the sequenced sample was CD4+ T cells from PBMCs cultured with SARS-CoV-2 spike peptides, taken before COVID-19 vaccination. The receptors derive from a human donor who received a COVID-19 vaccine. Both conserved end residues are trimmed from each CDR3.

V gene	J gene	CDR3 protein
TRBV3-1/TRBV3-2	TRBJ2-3	ASSQLMGNTQY
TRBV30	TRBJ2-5	AWRHRGGQETQY
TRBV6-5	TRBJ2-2	ASRGPNTGELF
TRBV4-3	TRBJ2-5	ASSQDRAGVQETQY
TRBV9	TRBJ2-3	ASSVLQGSSDTQY
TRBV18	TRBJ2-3	ASSNVWQGGDTQY
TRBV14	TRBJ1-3	ASRLTGQGSGNTIY
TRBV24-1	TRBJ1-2	ATSETGLGYGYT
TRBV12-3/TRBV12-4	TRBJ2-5	ASSFRGETQY
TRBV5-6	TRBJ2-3	ASSPSYHRGRTDTQY